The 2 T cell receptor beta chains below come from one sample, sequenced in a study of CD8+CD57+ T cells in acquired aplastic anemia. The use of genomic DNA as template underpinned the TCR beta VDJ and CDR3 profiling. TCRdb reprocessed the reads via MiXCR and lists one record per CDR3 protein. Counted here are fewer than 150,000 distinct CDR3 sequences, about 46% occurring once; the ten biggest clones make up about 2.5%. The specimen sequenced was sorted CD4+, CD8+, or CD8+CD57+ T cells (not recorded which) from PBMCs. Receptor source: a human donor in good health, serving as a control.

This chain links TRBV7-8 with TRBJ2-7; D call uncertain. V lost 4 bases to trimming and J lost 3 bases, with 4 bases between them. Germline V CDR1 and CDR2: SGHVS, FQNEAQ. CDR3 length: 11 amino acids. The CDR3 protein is CASSSRYEQYF. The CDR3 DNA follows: TGTGCCAGCAGCTCCCGCTACGAGCAGTACTTC.

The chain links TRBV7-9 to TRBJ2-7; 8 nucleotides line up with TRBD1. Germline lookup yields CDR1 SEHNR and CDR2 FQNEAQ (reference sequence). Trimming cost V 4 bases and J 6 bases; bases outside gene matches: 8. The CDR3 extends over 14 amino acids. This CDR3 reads CASSSRTGFGEQYF. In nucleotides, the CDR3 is TGTGCCAGCAGCTCCCGGACAGGGTTTGGCGAGCAGTACTTC.